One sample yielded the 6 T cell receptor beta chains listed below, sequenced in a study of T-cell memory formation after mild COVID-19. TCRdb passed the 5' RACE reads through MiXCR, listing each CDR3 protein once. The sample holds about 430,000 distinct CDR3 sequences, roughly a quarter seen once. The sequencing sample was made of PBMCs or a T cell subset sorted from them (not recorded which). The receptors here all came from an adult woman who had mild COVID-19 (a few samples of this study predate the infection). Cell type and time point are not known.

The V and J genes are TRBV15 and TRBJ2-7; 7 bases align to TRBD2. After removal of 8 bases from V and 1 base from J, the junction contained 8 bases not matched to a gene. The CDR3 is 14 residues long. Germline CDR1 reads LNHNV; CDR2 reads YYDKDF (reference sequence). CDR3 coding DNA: TGTGCCACCCGTTCTTTCGGGGGGTCCTACGAGCAGTACTTC. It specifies CATRSFGGSYEQYF.

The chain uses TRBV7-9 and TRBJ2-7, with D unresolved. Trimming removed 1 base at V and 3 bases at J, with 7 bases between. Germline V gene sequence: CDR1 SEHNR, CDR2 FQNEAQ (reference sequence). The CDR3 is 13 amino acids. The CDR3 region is CASSLGAYYEQYF. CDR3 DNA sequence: TGTGCCAGCAGCTTAGGGGCCTACTACGAGCAGTACTTC.

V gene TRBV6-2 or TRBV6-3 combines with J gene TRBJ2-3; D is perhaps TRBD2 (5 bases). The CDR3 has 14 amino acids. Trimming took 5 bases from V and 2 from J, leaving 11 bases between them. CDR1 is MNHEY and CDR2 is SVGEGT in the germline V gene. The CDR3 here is CASSPGGFTDTQYF. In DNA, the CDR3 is TGTGCCAGCAGTCCAGGAGGCTTCACAGATACGCAGTATTTT.

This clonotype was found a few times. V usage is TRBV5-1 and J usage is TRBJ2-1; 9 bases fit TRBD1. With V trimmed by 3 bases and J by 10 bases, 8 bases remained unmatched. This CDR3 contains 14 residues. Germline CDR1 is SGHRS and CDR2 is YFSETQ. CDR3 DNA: TGCGCCAGCAGCTCCCGGGACAGGGTCGGGGAGCAGTTCTTC. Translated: CASSSRDRVGEQFF.

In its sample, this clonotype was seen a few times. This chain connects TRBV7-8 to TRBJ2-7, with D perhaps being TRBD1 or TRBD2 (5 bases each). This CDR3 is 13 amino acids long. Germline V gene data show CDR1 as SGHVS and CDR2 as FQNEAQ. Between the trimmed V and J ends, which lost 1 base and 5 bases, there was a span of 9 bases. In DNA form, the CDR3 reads TGTGCCAGCAGCTTAGGGGGGAGCAACGAGCAGTACTTC. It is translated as CASSLGGSNEQYF. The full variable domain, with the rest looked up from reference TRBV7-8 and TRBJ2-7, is GAGVSQSPRYKVAKRGQDVALRCDPISGHVSLFWYQQALGQGPEFLTYFQNEAQLDKSGLPSDRFFAERPEGSVSTLKIQRTQQEDSAVYLCASSLGGSNEQYFGPGTRLTVT.

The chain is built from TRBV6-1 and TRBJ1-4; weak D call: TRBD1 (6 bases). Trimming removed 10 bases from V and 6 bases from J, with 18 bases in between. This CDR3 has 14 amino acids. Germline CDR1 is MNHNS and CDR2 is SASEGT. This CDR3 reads CATCARQGHEKLFF. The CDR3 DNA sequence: TGTGCCACGTGTGCTCGGCAGGGGCATGAAAAACTGTTTTTT.